These 17 T cell receptor beta chains were all obtained from the same sample, sequenced in a study of shared clonotypes between healthy human individuals. The assay was immunoSEQ multiplex PCR, and TCRdb's table has in-frame clones only and misses some. The data hold around 2.1 million clones, with approximately 94% observed a single time. Naive CD8 cells lacked CD45RO, underwent positive selection for CCR7 and left out terminally differentiated effector memory CD45RA+ cells. Input material: naive CD8+ T cells from PBMCs. Receptor source: a man aged 18 to 29 in good health. Some clones in this sample may be carry-over from other donors' samples.

The chain carries TRBV6-6 and TRBJ1-1; D is unclear. Germline V CDR1 and CDR2: MNHNY, SVGAGI (reference sequence). The CDR3 is 10 amino acids. V lost 10 bases and J 5 bases, leaving 8 bases between the germline ends. CDR3 DNA: TGTGCCATCGGTAATACTGAAGCTTTCTTT. The encoded protein is CAIGNTEAFF.

V gene TRBV7-8 combines with J gene TRBJ2-3; 11 positions match TRBD2. V was pared by 2 bases and J by 2 bases, with 6 bases of the junction left unmatched. Germline CDR1 reads SGHVS; CDR2 reads FQNEAQ. The CDR3 extends over 17 amino acids. The CDR3 DNA reads TGTGCCAGCAGCTTAACGGGACTAGCGGTATTCACAGATACGCAGTATTTT. It specifies CASSLTGLAVFTDTQYF.

This clone turned up a few times. The rearrangement uses TRBV11-2 and TRBJ1-1; D gene ambiguous. Germline V gene data show CDR1 as SGHAT and CDR2 as FQNNGV. This CDR3 has 12 amino acids. With 7 bases removed from V and 7 bases from J, the gap between germline ends came to 13 bases. DNA of the CDR3: TGTGCCAGCACCTGGGCAGGATATGAAGCTTTCTTT. Amino acids: CASTWAGYEAFF.

Points on this clone: In the same sample, other DNA sequences code for this CDR3. The CDR3 region has the DNA TGTGCCAGCAGTTTAGGGCTGAACACTGAAGCTTTCTTT. It specifies CASSLGLNTEAFF. This sequence joins TRBV28 and TRBJ1-1, with no clear D. CDR1 is MDHEN and CDR2 is SYDVKM in the germline V gene. CDR3 length: 13 residues. The V end lost 2 bases, the J end lost 0 bases, and 4 bases lay between the germline ends.

The J gene is TRBJ2-1, the V gene TRBV27; 9 bases map to TRBD2. The CDR3 spans 18 residues. CDR1 MNHEY and CDR2 SMNVEV come from the germline V gene (reference sequence). The ends lost 5 bases at V and 0 bases at J; junction bases unmatched: 11. CDR3 amino acids: CASSLRVAGGPSYNEQFF. CDR3 sequence (DNA): TGTGCCAGCAGTCTGCGGGTTGCGGGAGGGCCCTCCTACAATGAGCAGTTCTTC.

The chain joins TRBV7-8 to TRBJ2-1; D unclear. There are 14 residues in the CDR3. The germline V gene has CDR1 SGHVS and CDR2 FQNEAQ. The V end was cut by 6 bases, the J end by 7 bases, with 16 bases between. DNA of the CDR3: TGTGCCAGCAGTCCTCGACTCCTTTGGAATGAGCAGTTCTTC. This translates into CASSPRLLWNEQFF.

V is TRBV29-1 and J is TRBJ2-1; unclear D gene. Between the trimmed V and J ends, which lost 1 base and 0 bases, there was a span of 19 bases. From germline, CDR1 is SQVTM and CDR2 ANQGSEA. CDR3 length: 18 amino acids. CDR3 residues: CSVEGVPALVHSYNEQFF. The CDR3 DNA follows: TGCAGCGTTGAAGGGGTCCCAGCGCTAGTTCACTCCTACAATGAGCAGTTCTTC.

The V call is TRBV9, the J call TRBJ2-1, with TRBD2 identical over 13 bases. Trimming took 3 bases from V and 6 from J; bases not matched to a gene: 12. CDR1 is SGDLS and CDR2 is YYNGEE in the germline V gene. The CDR3 runs to 18 residues. CDR3 region: CASSDGLAGVRMANEQFF. CDR3 nucleotides: TGTGCCAGCAGCGACGGACTAGCGGGAGTTCGAATGGCCAATGAGCAGTTCTTC.

The chain combines TRBV5-1 with TRBJ2-1; 11 bases fit TRBD2. Trimming took 0 bases from V and 2 from J; bases not matched to a gene: 1. Germline V gives CDR1 SGHRS, CDR2 YFSETQ. The CDR3 totals 16 residues. CDR3 in amino acids: CASSLETSGTYNEQFF. CDR3 sequence (DNA): TGCGCCAGCAGCTTGGAGACTAGCGGGACCTACAATGAGCAGTTCTTC.

Only a few counts were recorded for this clone. This chain connects TRBV30 to TRBJ2-1; 8 bases line up with TRBD2. Germline lookup yields CDR1 GTSNPN and CDR2 SVGIG (reference sequence). This CDR3 comprises 14 residues. V lost 0 bases and J lost 8; bases outside the gene matches: 6. This chain's CDR3 is CAWSVSGTHHEQFF. The CDR3 DNA is TGTGCCTGGAGTGTTAGCGGGACTCACCATGAGCAGTTCTTC.

The gene calls are TRBV19 and TRBJ1-1; unclear D gene. This CDR3 is built from 13 residues. Germline-derived CDR1 and CDR2 are LNHDA and SQIVND (reference sequence). Trimming took 0 bases from V and 5 from J, leaving 7 bases between them. CDR3 DNA: TGTGCCAGTAGTATAGATTGGAGAACTGAAGCTTTCTTT. It specifies CASSIDWRTEAFF.

This clone was recorded only once. At the DNA level, this CDR3 is encoded by other sequences in the same sample as well. The chain couples TRBV15 to TRBJ1-5, with a weak D call TRBD1 (6 bases). CDR1 LNHNV and CDR2 YYDKDF come from the germline V gene (reference sequence). This CDR3 spans 15 amino acids. Trimming took 1 base from V and 2 from J, leaving 9 bases between them. The CDR3 DNA reads as TGTGCCACCAGCAGAGCCGGGGGCGGCAATCAGCCCCAGCATTTT. This codes for CATSRAGGGNQPQHF.

This chain links TRBV29-1 with TRBJ2-7; unclear D gene. The CDR3 runs to 11 residues. CDR1 SQVTM and CDR2 ANQGSEA come from the germline V gene. Between the trimmed V and J ends, which lost 4 bases and 3 bases, there was a span of 7 bases. Written as DNA, the CDR3 is TGCAGCGTTGGGCTCCTCTACGAGCAGTACTTC. It is translated as CSVGLLYEQYF.

About this clone: Distinct nucleotide sequences in the sample also encode this CDR3. The chain uses TRBV9 and TRBJ2-7, with D uncertain. Trimming stripped 0 bases from V and 0 bases from J, with 7 bases between. Germline-derived CDR1 and CDR2 are SGDLS and YYNGEE. The CDR3 covers 14 residues. The CDR3 DNA reads TGTGCCAGCAGCGTAGGCTCGACCTCCTACGAGCAGTACTTC. Protein: CASSVGSTSYEQYF.

This clone appeared once. The chain employs TRBV27 and TRBJ2-7; 7 nucleotides match TRBD2. The CDR3 runs to 14 residues. The V and J ends lost 2 bases and 4 bases, in that order; junction bases with no gene match: 5. The germline gives CDR1 MNHEY, CDR2 SMNVEV (reference sequence). The CDR3 loop reads CASSLRREFYEQYF. Here the CDR3 DNA reads TGTGCCAGCAGTTTAAGGCGGGAGTTTTACGAGCAGTACTTC.

The chain has TRBV7-3 and TRBJ2-1, with D perhaps matching TRBD2 (5 bases). Germline V lookup: CDR1 SGHTA, CDR2 FQGTGA. This CDR3 has 16 residues. V lost 5 bases and J 2 bases, leaving 16 bases between the germline ends. The CDR3 region is CASSIRGSGPYNEQFF. For the CDR3, the DNA is TGTGCCAGCAGCATACGGGGATCTGGACCCTACAATGAGCAGTTCTTC.

The chain is built from TRBV19 and TRBJ1-2; 9 nucleotides align to TRBD1. With V trimmed by 9 bases and J by 9 bases, 8 bases remained unmatched. Germline V gene sequence: CDR1 LNHDA, CDR2 SQIVND (reference sequence). CDR3 length: 12 residues. In DNA, the CDR3 is TGTGCCAGCTCCGGGACAGGGTTCAGCTACACCTTC. It translates to CASSGTGFSYTF.